These T cell receptor delta chains were read from a single sample in a study of Vδ1+ human thymocytes. TCRdb redid the clone calls on the multiplex PCR reads with CATT. The table records 80,000 or so delta-chain clones, about 35% of them present only once. Sequenced: Vdelta1+ gamma-delta thymocytes from the thymus. The receptors were sampled from a boy less than two years old who had congenital heart surgery. The CDR3 runs from the conserved cysteine through the conserved F or W. Each record gives: clone size, J gene, V gene, D gene, CDR3 DNA, CDR3 protein. The D gene is left open where the match is weak. Size values are once, few and many counts, or a class for expanded clones, and some rows have none.

clone size: .; J gene: TRDJ1; V gene: TRDV1; D gene: TRDD3; CDR3 DNA: TGTGCTCTTGGGGAGCCTTGGATGGGGGATTCCACCGATAAACTCATCTTT; CDR3 protein: CALGEPWMGDSTDKLIF
clone size: few; J gene: TRDJ2; V gene: TRDV1; D gene: TRDD3; CDR3 DNA: TGTGCTCTTGGGGGTGCGAGGTCCCTACGGTACTGGGGACCCATGACAGCACAACTCTTCTTT; CDR3 protein: CALGGARSLRYWGPMTAQLFF
clone size: once; J gene: TRDJ1; V gene: TRDV1; D gene: .; CDR3 DNA: TGTGCTCTTGGGGAAAGCCCCCCACTCCAAAATAGGGGGACAAAGAACCATAAACTCATCTTT; CDR3 protein: CALGESPPLQNRGTKNHKLIF
clone size: .; J gene: TRDJ1; V gene: TRDV1; D gene: .; CDR3 DNA: TGTGCTCTTGTTGAGTACTGGCGTACACCCTACACCGATAAACTCATCTTT; CDR3 protein: CALVEYWRTPYTDKLIF
clone size: .; J gene: TRDJ1; V gene: TRDV1; D gene: .; CDR3 DNA: TGTGCTCTTGGGGAACTGGCAGGAGTTCCTCACGTGGTGCTCATCTTT; CDR3 protein: CALGELAGVPHVVLIF
clone size: once; J gene: TRDJ1; V gene: TRDV1; D gene: TRDD3; CDR3 DNA: TGTGCTCTTGGGGAACTATCCTACCCCCCTCGTACTGGGGGATACGCCGATAAACTCATCTTT; CDR3 protein: CALGELSYPPRTGGYADKLIF
clone size: .; J gene: TRDJ1; V gene: TRDV1; D gene: TRDD3; CDR3 DNA: TGTGCTCTTGGGGAAGTGAGGACTGGGGGATACACCGATAAACTCATCTTT; CDR3 protein: CALGEVRTGGYTDKLIF
clone size: .; J gene: TRDJ1; V gene: TRDV1; D gene: TRDD3; CDR3 DNA: TGTGCTCTTGGGGAAGATGGCCACTACCGTGTTGGTACTGGGGGACCTTTTGACACCGATAAACTCATCTTT; CDR3 protein: CALGEDGHYRVGTGGPFDTDKLIF
clone size: .; J gene: TRDJ1; V gene: TRDV1; D gene: .; CDR3 DNA: TGTGCTCTTGGGGAACTTGTCGGGCCCATATACGATACGCGCCAGATCACCGATAAACTCATCTTT; CDR3 protein: CALGELVGPIYDTRQITDKLIF
clone size: few; J gene: TRDJ1; V gene: TRDV1; D gene: TRDD3; CDR3 DNA: TGTGCTCTTGGGGAACGCGAACCTACGTCCTACTGGGGGATAGAGCGCACCGATAAACTCATCTTT; CDR3 protein: CALGEREPTSYWGIERTDKLIF
clone size: few; J gene: TRDJ1; V gene: TRDV2; D gene: TRDD3; CDR3 DNA: TGTGCCTGTGACACTACGATTTTAACTGGGGAGGACACCGATAAACTCATCTTT; CDR3 protein: CACDTTILTGEDTDKLIF
clone size: .; J gene: TRDJ1; V gene: TRDV1; D gene: TRDD3; CDR3 DNA: TGTGCTCTTGGGGAACTCGCAGGTCCTCCCCGGTACTGGGGGATACTAGCGGTAGGTCGCACCGATAAACTCATCTTT; CDR3 protein: CALGELAGPPRYWGILAVGRTDKLIF
clone size: .; J gene: TRDJ1; V gene: TRDV1; D gene: .; CDR3 DNA: TGTGCTCTTGGGGAACTGGGGCGCGGTCTGGGGAAAAAACTCATCTTT; CDR3 protein: CALGELGRGLGKKLIF
clone size: .; J gene: TRDJ1; V gene: TRDV1; D gene: TRDD3; CDR3 DNA: TGTGCTCTTGGGGAACATTTTCCCTCATCGCACTGGGGGAGCCCTACCGATAAACTCATCTTT; CDR3 protein: CALGEHFPSSHWGSPTDKLIF
clone size: .; J gene: TRDJ1; V gene: TRDV1; D gene: .; CDR3 DNA: TGTGCTCTTGGGGAACCATATCCCCACTCCAGGGGATGGGGGTACACCGATAAACTCATCTTT; CDR3 protein: CALGEPYPHSRGWGYTDKLIF